The rows below give T cell receptor beta chains drawn from one sample of a study of T-cell reconstitution after alpha-beta-depleted transplantation in children. TCRdb reprocessed the PCR reads with MiXCR, giving one entry per CDR3 protein. The sample has around 440,000 distinct CDR3 sequences; roughly 17% are singletons. The source material was PBMCs, mostly from graft donor cells, sampled 360 days after TCRalphabeta/CD19-depleted stem cell transplant. These receptors all stem from a boy less than two years old who had a stem cell transplant for Wiskott-Aldrich syndrome, so the T cells may come from the graft donor. Each CDR3 is given with its conserved first and last residue. Each record gives: clone size, J gene, V gene, D gene, CDR3 length, CDR3 protein, CDR3 DNA. The D gene is left open where the match is weak. Clone size is stated in some rows and not others, as once, few, many or a class when expanded.

clone size: few
J gene: TRBJ2-1
V gene: TRBV10-3
D gene: NA
CDR3 length: 15
CDR3 protein: CAIRDDAKSYNEQFF
CDR3 DNA: TGTGCCATCAGGGATGACGCCAAGTCCTACAATGAGCAGTTCTTC

clone size: NA
J gene: TRBJ1-1
V gene: TRBV29-1
D gene: NA
CDR3 length: 13
CDR3 protein: CSVEPRWNTEAFF
CDR3 DNA: TGCAGCGTTGAACCGCGTTGGAACACTGAAGCTTTCTTT

clone size: many
J gene: TRBJ2-5
V gene: TRBV9
D gene: NA
CDR3 length: 13
CDR3 protein: CASSGRTQETQYF
CDR3 DNA: TGTGCCAGCAGCGGACGGACCCAAGAGACCCAGTACTTC

clone size: NA
J gene: TRBJ1-2
V gene: TRBV7-2
D gene: NA
CDR3 length: 13
CDR3 protein: CASSFGPNYGYTF
CDR3 DNA: TGTGCCAGCAGCTTCGGCCCTAACTATGGCTACACCTTC

clone size: few
J gene: TRBJ2-1
V gene: TRBV24-1
D gene: TRBD2
CDR3 length: 17
CDR3 protein: CATSDRGIAGPNNEQFF
CDR3 DNA: TGTGCCACCAGTGACAGGGGAATAGCGGGACCTAACAATGAGCAGTTCTTC

clone size: NA
J gene: TRBJ2-5
V gene: TRBV5-1
D gene: TRBD1
CDR3 length: 14
CDR3 protein: CASSLIRGKETQYF
CDR3 DNA: TGCGCCAGCAGCTTGATCAGGGGGAAAGAGACCCAGTACTTC

clone size: NA
J gene: TRBJ1-1
V gene: TRBV5-1
D gene: NA
CDR3 length: 15
CDR3 protein: CASSGQDILNTEAFF
CDR3 DNA: TGCGCCAGCAGCGGCCAGGACATTTTGAACACTGAAGCTTTCTTT

clone size: NA
J gene: TRBJ2-3
V gene: TRBV12-3/TRBV12-4
D gene: TRBD2
CDR3 length: 17
CDR3 protein: CASSPGLAGSNTDTQYF
CDR3 DNA: TGTGCCAGCAGTCCCGGACTAGCGGGATCAAACACAGATACGCAGTATTTT

clone size: NA
J gene: TRBJ1-1
V gene: TRBV6-2/TRBV6-3
D gene: NA
CDR3 length: 13
CDR3 protein: CASSQTRSGEAFF
CDR3 DNA: TGTGCCAGCAGCCAAACACGGAGCGGTGAAGCTTTCTTT

clone size: few
J gene: TRBJ2-7
V gene: TRBV9
D gene: TRBD2
CDR3 length: 16
CDR3 protein: CASSVEPSGSYYEQYF
CDR3 DNA: TGTGCCAGCAGCGTAGAGCCTAGCGGGAGCTACTACGAGCAGTACTTC

clone size: few
J gene: TRBJ2-6
V gene: TRBV5-1
D gene: TRBD1
CDR3 length: 18
CDR3 protein: CASRTTGKGMAGANVLTF
CDR3 DNA: TGCGCCAGCCGAACGACAGGGAAAGGTATGGCTGGGGCCAACGTCCTGACTTTC

clone size: NA
J gene: TRBJ2-5
V gene: TRBV28
D gene: TRBD2
CDR3 length: 14
CDR3 protein: CASTHGGGQETQYF
CDR3 DNA: TGTGCCAGCACCCACGGGGGGGGACAAGAGACCCAGTACTTC

clone size: few
J gene: TRBJ2-7
V gene: TRBV6-1
D gene: NA
CDR3 length: 14
CDR3 protein: CASAVGLGPYEQYF
CDR3 DNA: TGTGCCAGCGCTGTTGGGCTGGGTCCCTACGAGCAGTACTTC

clone size: NA
J gene: TRBJ1-2
V gene: TRBV7-8
D gene: TRBD1
CDR3 length: 15
CDR3 protein: CASSLPDRELHGYTF
CDR3 DNA: TGTGCCAGCAGCTTACCCGACAGGGAACTACATGGCTACACCTTC

clone size: NA
J gene: TRBJ2-5
V gene: TRBV20-1
D gene: TRBD1
CDR3 length: 14
CDR3 protein: CSASEQGPQETQYF
CDR3 DNA: TGCAGTGCTAGCGAACAGGGGCCTCAAGAGACCCAGTACTTC

clone size: few
J gene: TRBJ2-3
V gene: TRBV12-3/TRBV12-4
D gene: NA
CDR3 length: 14
CDR3 protein: CASSSGAGLYTQYF
CDR3 DNA: TGTGCCAGCAGTTCAGGGGCCGGGCTTTATACGCAGTATTTT

clone size: NA
J gene: TRBJ2-1
V gene: TRBV7-8
D gene: TRBD2
CDR3 length: 16
CDR3 protein: CASSVRLARAYNEQFF
CDR3 DNA: TGTGCCAGCAGCGTTAGACTAGCTCGGGCCTACAATGAGCAGTTCTTC

clone size: few
J gene: TRBJ1-1
V gene: TRBV29-1
D gene: NA
CDR3 length: 13
CDR3 protein: CSVEPKLNTEAFF
CDR3 DNA: TGCAGCGTTGAGCCCAAGCTAAACACTGAAGCTTTCTTT

clone size: NA
J gene: TRBJ2-3
V gene: TRBV5-1
D gene: NA
CDR3 length: 16
CDR3 protein: CASSLEGGRYTDTQYF
CDR3 DNA: TGCGCCAGCAGCTTGGAGGGGGGGCGTTACACAGATACGCAGTATTTT

clone size: few
J gene: TRBJ2-5
V gene: TRBV28
D gene: TRBD1
CDR3 length: 16
CDR3 protein: CASSLWAHRGQETQYF
CDR3 DNA: TGTGCCAGCAGTTTATGGGCGCACAGGGGCCAAGAGACCCAGTACTTC

clone size: few
J gene: TRBJ2-3
V gene: TRBV5-5
D gene: NA
CDR3 length: 18
CDR3 protein: CASSFMRARQPSTDTQYF
CDR3 DNA: TGTGCCAGCAGCTTTATGAGGGCGAGACAACCTAGCACAGATACGCAGTATTTT

clone size: NA
J gene: TRBJ2-1
V gene: TRBV15
D gene: TRBD2
CDR3 length: 18
CDR3 protein: CATSRQTSGGPTYNEQFF
CDR3 DNA: TGTGCCACCAGCAGACAGACTAGCGGGGGGCCGACTTACAATGAGCAGTTCTTC